This paragraph reports one T cell receptor beta chain. Its matching antigen is unknown. Clones were read by immunoSEQ multiplex PCR, and TCRdb kept only the in-frame ones, dropping some. The sample carries more than 75,000 clones, approximately 90% recorded once. Germline V gene sequence: CDR1 LNHDA, CDR2 SQIVND (reference sequence). The CDR3 is made up of 15 amino acids. Trimming took 4 bases from V and 4 from J; bases not matched to a gene: 7. This specimen comes from a study of T cell responses to AZD1222 COVID-19 vaccine. General study results and limits: Just six AZD1222 recipients were seropositive at baseline. Targets within unmutated variant regions were reportedly found for nearly half of spike-specific TCRs. The study found vaccine-associated CD4 TCRs spanning spike, dominant at 160-218 and 743-854.

The sequence was collected from an adult in good health. This sample comprised peripheral blood, obtained on day 0 of AZD1222 vaccination. The chain has TRBV19 and TRBJ1-5; 7 bases map to TRBD1. Here the CDR3 reads CASSTRQGLNQPQHF. The CDR3 region has the DNA TGTGCCAGTAGTACTAGACAGGGATTAAATCAGCCCCAGCATTTT.